This T cell receptor (beta chain) was retrieved from a study of CXCR3-negative and CXCR3-positive naive CD8 T cells. Study observations and caveats: Naive CXCR3-positive and CXCR3-negative cells shared TRBV-TRBJ usage; memory cells diverged. Naive cells with CXCR3 showed TRB CDR3s that were more hydrophobic than those in CXCR3-negative naive cells.

UMI-labeled 5' RACE yielded the TRB cDNA libraries. TCRdb reprocessed the 5' RACE reads, keeping one entry per CDR3 protein, no DNA. The sample's table shows approximately 48,000 distinct CDR3 sequences. A word on this clonotype: Its specificity is not known.

Sequences were obtained from naive CXCR3+ CD8+ T cells from blood. Subset indicated: CD45RO-CCR7+CD27+CD95- naive CD8+ T cells expressing CXCR3 (TNR3+). The source is a human donor in good health. Some clones in this sample may be carry-over from other donors' samples.

CDR3 amino acids: CATIGTGTSEQYF. The V and J genes are TRBV6-6 and TRBJ2-7; TCRdb's assignment of TRBD1 cannot be checked, as there is no DNA. Germline loops: CDR1 MNHNY, CDR2 SVGAGI (reference sequence). This CDR3 is 13 amino acids long.